The text below deals with one TCR beta chain. This specimen belongs to a study of monozygotic twins with inflammatory bowel disease. From approximately 3.5 ug of total RNA, each TCR library was prepared. TCRdb reanalyzed the 5' RACE reads and collapses them to one entry per CDR3 protein, without DNA. The table lists about 350,000 distinct CDR3 sequences, with approximately 2% in the top ten. Every donor provided one blood sample measuring 2.5 ml. Sequencing used blood. This receptor was obtained from a human donor with ulcerative colitis or Crohn's disease, or a healthy co-twin of an affected twin (not recorded which).

CDR3 loop: CASSRQGPGDSFF. This chain connects TRBV5-1 to TRBJ1-1; TCRdb names TRBD1, which stays unverified in the absence of DNA. This CDR3 has 13 residues. Germline V gene sequence: CDR1 SGHRS, CDR2 YFSETQ.